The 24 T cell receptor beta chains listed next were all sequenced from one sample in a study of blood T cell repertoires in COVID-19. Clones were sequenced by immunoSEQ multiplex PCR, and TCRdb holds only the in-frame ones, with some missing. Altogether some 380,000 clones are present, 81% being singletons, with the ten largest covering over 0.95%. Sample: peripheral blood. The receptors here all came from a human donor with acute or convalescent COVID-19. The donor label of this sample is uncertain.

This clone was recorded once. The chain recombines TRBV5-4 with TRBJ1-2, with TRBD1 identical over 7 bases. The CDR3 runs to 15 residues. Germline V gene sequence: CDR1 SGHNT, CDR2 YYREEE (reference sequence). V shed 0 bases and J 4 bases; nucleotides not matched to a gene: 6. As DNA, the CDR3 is TGTGCCAGCAGCTTGGGACAGGGTAAGACCTATGGCTACACCTTC. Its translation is CASSLGQGKTYGYTF. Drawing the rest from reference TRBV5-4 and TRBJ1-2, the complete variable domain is ETGVTQSPTHLIKTRGQQVTLRCSSQSGHNTVSWYQQALGQGPQFIFQYYREEENGRGNFPPRFSGLQFPNYSSELNVNALELDDSALYLCASSLGQGKTYGYTFGSGTRLTVV.

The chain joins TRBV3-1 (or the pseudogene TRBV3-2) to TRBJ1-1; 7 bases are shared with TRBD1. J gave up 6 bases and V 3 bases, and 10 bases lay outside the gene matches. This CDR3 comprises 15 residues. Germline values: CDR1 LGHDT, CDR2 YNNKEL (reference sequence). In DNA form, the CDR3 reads TGTGCCAGCAGCCATGGCGGGACAGCCTCCCCTGAAGCTTTCTTT. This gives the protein CASSHGGTASPEAFF.

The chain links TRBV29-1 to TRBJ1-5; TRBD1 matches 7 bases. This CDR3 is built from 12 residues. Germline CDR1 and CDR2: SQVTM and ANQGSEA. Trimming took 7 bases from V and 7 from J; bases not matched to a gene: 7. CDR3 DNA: TGCAGCGCACAGGGGTCAGGGCAGCCCCAGCATTTT. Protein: CSAQGSGQPQHF.

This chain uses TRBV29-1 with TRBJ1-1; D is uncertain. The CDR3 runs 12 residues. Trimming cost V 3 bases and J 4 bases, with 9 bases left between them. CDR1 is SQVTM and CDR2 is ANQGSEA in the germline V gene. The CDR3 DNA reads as TGCAGCGTTGATGGAGGGCGCACTGAAGCTTTCTTT. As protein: CSVDGGRTEAFF.

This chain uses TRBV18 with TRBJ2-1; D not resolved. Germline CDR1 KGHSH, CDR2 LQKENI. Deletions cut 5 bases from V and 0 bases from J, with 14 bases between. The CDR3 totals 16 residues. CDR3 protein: CASSSELQPSYNEQFF. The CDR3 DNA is TGTGCCAGCTCATCCGAACTCCAACCCTCCTACAATGAGCAGTTCTTC.

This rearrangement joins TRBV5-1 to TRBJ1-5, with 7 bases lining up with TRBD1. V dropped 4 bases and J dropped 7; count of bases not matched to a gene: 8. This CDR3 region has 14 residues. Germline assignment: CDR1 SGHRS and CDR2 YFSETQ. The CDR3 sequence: CASSTTGETQPQHF. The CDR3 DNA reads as TGCGCCAGCAGCACCACAGGGGAGACCCAGCCCCAGCATTTT.

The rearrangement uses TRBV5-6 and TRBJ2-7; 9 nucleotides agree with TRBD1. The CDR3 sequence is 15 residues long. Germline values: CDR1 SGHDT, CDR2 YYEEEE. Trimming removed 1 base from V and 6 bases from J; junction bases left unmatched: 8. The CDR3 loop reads CASSLTGTGYREQYF. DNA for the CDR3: TGTGCCAGCAGCTTGACCGGGACAGGGTATCGCGAGCAGTACTTC.

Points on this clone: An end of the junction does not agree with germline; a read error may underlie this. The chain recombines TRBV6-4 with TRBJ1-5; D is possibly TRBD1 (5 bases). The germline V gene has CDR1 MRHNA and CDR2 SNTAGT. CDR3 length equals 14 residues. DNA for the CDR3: TGTGCCAGCAGCCCCGACAGTAGCTATCAGCCCCAGCATTTT. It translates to CASSPDSSYQPQHF.

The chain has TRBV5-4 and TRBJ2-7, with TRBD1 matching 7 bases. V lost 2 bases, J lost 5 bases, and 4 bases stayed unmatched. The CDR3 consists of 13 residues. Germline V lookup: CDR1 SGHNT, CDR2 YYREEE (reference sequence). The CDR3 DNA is TGTGCCAGCAGCTTACTGACAGGGAACGAGCAGTACTTC. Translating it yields CASSLLTGNEQYF.

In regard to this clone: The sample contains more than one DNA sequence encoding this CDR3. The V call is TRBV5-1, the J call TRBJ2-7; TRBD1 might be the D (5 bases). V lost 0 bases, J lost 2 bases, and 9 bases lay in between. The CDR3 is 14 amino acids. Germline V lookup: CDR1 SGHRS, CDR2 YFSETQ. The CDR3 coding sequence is TGCGCCAGCAGCTTGGGGACACCTCCCTACGAGCAGTACTTC. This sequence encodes CASSLGTPPYEQYF.

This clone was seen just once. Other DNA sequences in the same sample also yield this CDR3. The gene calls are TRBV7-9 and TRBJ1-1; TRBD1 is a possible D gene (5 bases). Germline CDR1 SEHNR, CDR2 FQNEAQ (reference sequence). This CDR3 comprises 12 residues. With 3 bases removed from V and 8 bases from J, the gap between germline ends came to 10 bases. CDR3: CASSLARGEAFF. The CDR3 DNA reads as TGTGCCAGCAGCTTGGCTCGGGGGGAAGCTTTCTTT.

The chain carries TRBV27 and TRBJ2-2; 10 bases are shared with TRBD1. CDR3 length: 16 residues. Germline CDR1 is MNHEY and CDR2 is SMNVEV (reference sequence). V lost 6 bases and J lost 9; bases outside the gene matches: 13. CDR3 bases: TGTGCCAGCAGCCCTAGACAGGGGGCGCAGGTCCGGGAGCTGTTTTTT. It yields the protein CASSPRQGAQVRELFF.

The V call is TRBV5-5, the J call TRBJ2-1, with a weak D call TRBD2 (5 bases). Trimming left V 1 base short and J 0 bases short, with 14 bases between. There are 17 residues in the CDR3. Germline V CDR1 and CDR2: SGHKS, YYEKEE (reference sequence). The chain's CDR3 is CASSLIASSGSYNEQFF. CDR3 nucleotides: TGTGCCAGCAGCTTGATAGCGAGTTCGGGCTCCTACAATGAGCAGTTCTTC.

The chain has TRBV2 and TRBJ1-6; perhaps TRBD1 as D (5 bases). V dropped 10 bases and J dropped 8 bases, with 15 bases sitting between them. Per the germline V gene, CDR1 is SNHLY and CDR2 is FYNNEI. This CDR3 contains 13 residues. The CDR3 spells CATMWGEDSPLHF. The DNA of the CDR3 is TGTGCCACGATGTGGGGGGAAGATTCACCCCTCCACTTT.

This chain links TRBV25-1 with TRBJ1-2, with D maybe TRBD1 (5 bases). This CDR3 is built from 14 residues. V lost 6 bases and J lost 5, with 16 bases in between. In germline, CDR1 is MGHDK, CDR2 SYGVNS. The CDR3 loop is CASRPLGQGYGYTF. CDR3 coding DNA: TGTGCCAGCAGGCCCCTGGGGCAGGGATATGGCTACACCTTC.

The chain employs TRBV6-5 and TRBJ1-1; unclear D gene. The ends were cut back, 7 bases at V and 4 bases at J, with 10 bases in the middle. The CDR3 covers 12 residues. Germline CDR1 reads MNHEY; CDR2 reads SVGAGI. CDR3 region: CASTSVGTEAFF. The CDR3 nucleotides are TGTGCCAGCACTTCAGTTGGCACTGAAGCTTTCTTT.

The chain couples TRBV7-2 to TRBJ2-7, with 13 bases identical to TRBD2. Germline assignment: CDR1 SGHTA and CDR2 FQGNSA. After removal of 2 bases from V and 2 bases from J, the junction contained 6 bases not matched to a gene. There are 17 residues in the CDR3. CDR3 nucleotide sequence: TGTGCCAGCAGCTTAAGAGGAGGACTAGCGGGGGCCTACGAGCAGTACTTC. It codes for CASSLRGGLAGAYEQYF. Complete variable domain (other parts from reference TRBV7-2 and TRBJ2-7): GAGVSQSPSNKVTEKGKDVELRCDPISGHTALYWYRQSLGQGLEFLIYFQGNSAPDKSGLPSDRFSAERTGGSVSTLTIQRTQQEDSAVYLCASSLRGGLAGAYEQYFGPGTRLTVT.

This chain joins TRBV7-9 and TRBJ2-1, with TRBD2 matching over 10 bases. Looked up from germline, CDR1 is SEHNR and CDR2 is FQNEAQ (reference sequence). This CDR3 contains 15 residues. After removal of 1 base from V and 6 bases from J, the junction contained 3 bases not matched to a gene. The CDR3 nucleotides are TGTGCCAGCAGCTTAGTCAGCGGGAGGGGCAATGAGCAGTTCTTC. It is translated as CASSLVSGRGNEQFF.

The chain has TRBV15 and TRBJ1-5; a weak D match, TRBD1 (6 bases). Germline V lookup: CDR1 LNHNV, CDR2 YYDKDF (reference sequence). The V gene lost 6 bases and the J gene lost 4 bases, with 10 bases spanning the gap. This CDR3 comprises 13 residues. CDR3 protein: CATRLQGNQPQHF. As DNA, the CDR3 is TGTGCCACCAGGCTACAGGGAAATCAGCCCCAGCATTTT.

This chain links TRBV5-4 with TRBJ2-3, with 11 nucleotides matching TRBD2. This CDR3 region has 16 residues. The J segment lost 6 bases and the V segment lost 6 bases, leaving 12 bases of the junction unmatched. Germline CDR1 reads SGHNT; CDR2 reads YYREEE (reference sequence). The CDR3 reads CASNRDSGGALDTQYF. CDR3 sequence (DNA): TGTGCCAGCAACCGGGATAGCGGGGGGGCATTGGATACGCAGTATTTT.

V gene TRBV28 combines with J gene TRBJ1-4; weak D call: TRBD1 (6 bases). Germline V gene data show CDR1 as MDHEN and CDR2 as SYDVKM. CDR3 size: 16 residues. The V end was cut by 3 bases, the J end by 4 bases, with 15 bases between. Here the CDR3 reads CASSFHRGRGNEKLFF. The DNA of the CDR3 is TGTGCCAGCAGTTTTCATAGGGGCAGGGGTAATGAAAAACTGTTTTTT.

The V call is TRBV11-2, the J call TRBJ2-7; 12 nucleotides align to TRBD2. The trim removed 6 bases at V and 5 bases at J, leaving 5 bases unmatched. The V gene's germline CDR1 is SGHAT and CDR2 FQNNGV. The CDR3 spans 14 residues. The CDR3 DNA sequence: TGTGCCAGCAGGACTAGCGGGAGTACTCACGAGCAGTACTTC. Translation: CASRTSGSTHEQYF.

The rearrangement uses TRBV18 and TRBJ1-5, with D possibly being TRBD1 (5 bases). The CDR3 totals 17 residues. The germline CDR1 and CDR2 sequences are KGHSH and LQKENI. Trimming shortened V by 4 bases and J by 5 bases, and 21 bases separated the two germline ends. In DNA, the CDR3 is TGTGCCAGCTCACTTTCAGGGTCCAGCCTTCCCTATCAGCCCCAGCATTTT. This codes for CASSLSGSSLPYQPQHF.

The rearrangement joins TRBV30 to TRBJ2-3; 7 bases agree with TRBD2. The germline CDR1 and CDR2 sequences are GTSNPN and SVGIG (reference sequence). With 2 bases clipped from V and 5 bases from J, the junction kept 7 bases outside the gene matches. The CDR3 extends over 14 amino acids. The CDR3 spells CAWSRGRRVDTQYF. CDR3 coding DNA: TGTGCCTGGAGTCGCGGGAGACGGGTAGATACGCAGTATTTT.